This T cell receptor (beta chain) was obtained from a study of cytomegalovirus exposure and HLA in healthy donors. As for the study in general: Genetic ancestry analysis placed over 75% of the 350 to 500 donors that were genotyped in the Caucasian-associated cluster. Study-wide results and limits: It was likely that a cluster of highly shared sequence variants was a sequencing artifact. Cytomegalovirus-associated TCR beta chains were listed, numbering over 150. In a later analysis, a genetic analysis reported fewer productive-TCR N-insertions in an Asian-associated ancestry cluster than the cohort average.

Trimming left V 2 bases short and J 5 bases short, with 5 bases between. This CDR3 has 12 residues. Germline V lookup: CDR1 ENHRY, CDR2 SYGVKD. Worth noting for this clone: Its cognate antigen is unknown.

The study ran its PCR with 60 Vbeta and 13 Jbeta primers. Assay: immunoSEQ multiplex PCR; the TCRdb copy retains only in-frame clones and omits some. The sample shows 140,000 to 150,000 clones, over 8% of them seen only once. The chain couples TRBV10-3 to TRBJ2-3; D is ambiguous. Sequenced: PBMCs. The clonotype comes from a male donor in good health and CMV-seronegative. In DNA form, the CDR3 reads TGTGCCATCAGTGAGCCCGGAGATACGCAGTATTTT. It is translated as CAISEPGDTQYF.